Shown below are 15 T cell receptor beta chains from a single sample sequenced in a study of long-term antiretroviral therapy in people with HIV (dated by TCRdb to between 2021 and 2024). The immunoSEQ hsTCRB v3.0 assay was used at survey level resolution for TRB variable region sequencing. TCRdb's version of the immuneACCESS table is confined to in-frame rearrangements and falls short of the full clone set. An unresolved V gene accounts for under half of the shortfall where checked; the remainder is of unknown origin. In all, the sample holds tens of thousands of clones, and 90% to 95% of those were seen once. The ten most abundant clones make up 7% to 10% of the sample. Sequenced here: unsorted PBMCs, sampled 7.6 years after starting antiretroviral therapy. The source is a woman aged 40 to 55 with HIV.

This chain joins TRBV27 and TRBJ2-7; no clear D gene. This CDR3 comprises 15 residues. V gave up 2 bases and J gave up 3 bases, with 14 bases separating them. Germline CDR1 reads MNHEY; CDR2 reads SMNVEV (reference sequence). CDR3 bases: TGTGCCAGCAGTTTACTTTCTAGGTCCCACTACGAGCAGTACTTC. It specifies CASSLLSRSHYEQYF.

The V and J genes are TRBV27 and TRBJ1-2; 7 bases match TRBD1. Germline CDR1 and CDR2: MNHEY and SMNVEV (reference sequence). The CDR3 has 16 amino acids. V was clipped by 5 bases and J by 4 bases; unmatched bases: 13. CDR3 coding DNA: TGTGCCAGCAGTCAAACAGCCGGGACAGCCTTCTATGGCTACACCTTC. It encodes CASSQTAGTAFYGYTF.

This clone was seen once. The genes are TRBV10-3 and TRBJ2-1; 12 bases agree with TRBD1. J was trimmed by 7 bases and V by 8 bases; bases with no gene match: 12. The CDR3 totals 16 residues. Germline lookup yields CDR1 ENHRY and CDR2 SYGVKD. CDR3 sequence (DNA): TGTGCCATCGAAGAGCCGGGACAGGGGGCAGGGAATGAGCAGTTCTTC. Protein sequence: CAIEEPGQGAGNEQFF.

This sequence joins TRBV11-2 and TRBJ1-2; 9 bases line up with TRBD1. The V gene's germline CDR1 is SGHAT and CDR2 FQNNGV. This CDR3 spans 14 amino acids. V was clipped by 5 bases and J by 7 bases; unmatched bases: 8. The CDR3 DNA reads TGTGCCAGCAGCGCGTTGACAGGGGGGGGTGGCTACACCTTC. Translating it yields CASSALTGGGGYTF. The variable domain in full, with the rest retrieved from reference TRBV11-2 and TRBJ1-2, is EAGVAQSPRYKIIEKRQSVAFWCNPISGHATLYWYQQILGQGPKLLIQFQNNGVVDDSQLPKDRFSAERLKGVDSTLKIQPAKLEDSAVYLCASSALTGGGGYTFGSGTRLTVV.

V is TRBV6-1 and J is TRBJ2-3; 8 nucleotides line up with TRBD2. The CDR3 length is 16 residues. The germline V gene has CDR1 MNHNS and CDR2 SASEGT. The ends lost 4 bases at V and 4 bases at J; junction bases unmatched: 10. The CDR3 sequence: CASSVLAGSGADTQYF. The CDR3 DNA reads as TGTGCCAGCAGTGTCCTAGCGGGCTCCGGGGCAGATACGCAGTATTTT.

This chain uses TRBV6-5 with TRBJ2-7; maybe TRBD1 (6 bases). Trimming removed 6 bases from V and 3 bases from J, with 15 bases in between. The germline gives CDR1 MNHEY, CDR2 SVGAGI. The CDR3 has 14 residues. CDR3 residues: CASSRQALDYEQYF. The CDR3 region has the DNA TGTGCCAGCAGCCGACAGGCACTGGACTACGAGCAGTACTTC.

This chain links TRBV18 with TRBJ2-6; 13 bases line up with TRBD2. Germline V gene data show CDR1 as KGHSH and CDR2 as LQKENI. J gave up 0 bases and V 3 bases, and 5 bases lay outside the gene matches. The CDR3 spans 19 residues. The CDR3 sequence: CASSPGLAGSSSGANVLTF. CDR3 sequence (DNA): TGTGCCAGCTCACCGGGACTAGCGGGGTCGAGCTCTGGGGCCAACGTCCTGACTTTC.

This clone was observed once. This rearrangement joins TRBV27 to TRBJ1-1; a possible D gene is TRBD1 (5 bases). The V gene's germline CDR1 is MNHEY and CDR2 SMNVEV (reference sequence). The germline V and J ends were trimmed by 3 bases and 4 bases, with 12 bases remaining between them. This CDR3 region has 14 residues. The CDR3 sequence is CASSFQGQGTEAFF. The CDR3 DNA sequence: TGTGCCAGCAGTTTCCAAGGGCAGGGCACTGAAGCTTTCTTT.

Points on this clone: Additional DNA sequences in this sample encode the identical CDR3. The V gene is TRBV2, the J gene TRBJ2-1; D gene uncertain. Germline V lookup: CDR1 SNHLY, CDR2 FYNNEI. CDR3 length equals 13 residues. Trimming removed 7 bases from V and 4 bases from J, with 11 bases in between. CDR3 loop: CASKSRIYNEQFF. In DNA, the CDR3 is TGTGCCAGCAAGTCACGAATTTACAATGAGCAGTTCTTC.

CDR3 sequence reads: CASSVGDRFNSPLHF. The CDR3 bases are TGTGCCAGCAGCGTAGGTGACAGGTTTAATTCACCCCTCCACTTT. V and J are TRBV9 and TRBJ1-6; a weak D match, TRBD1 (6 bases). V was clipped by 0 bases and J by 6 bases, with 10 bases between them. This CDR3 spans 15 amino acids. In germline, CDR1 is SGDLS, CDR2 YYNGEE.

This sequence joins TRBV5-1 and TRBJ1-3; the D is unclear. CDR1 and CDR2 (germline): SGHRS, YFSETQ. CDR3 length: 17 amino acids. V shed 1 base and J shed 0 bases, with 14 bases lying between them. CDR3 DNA: TGCGCCAGCAGCTTGTCGGCAGGTCAACCCTCTGGAAACACCATATATTTT. Protein: CASSLSAGQPSGNTIYF.

This clone was observed once. This chain links TRBV18 with TRBJ1-2; 8 nucleotides match TRBD1. CDR3 size: 16 residues. In germline, CDR1 is KGHSH, CDR2 LQKENI. With V trimmed by 3 bases and J by 4 bases, 10 bases remained unmatched. CDR3 loop: CASSPLALDRGYGYTF. CDR3 nucleotide sequence: TGTGCCAGCTCACCCCTAGCACTCGACAGGGGCTATGGCTACACCTTC.

On this clone itself: One junction end disagrees with the germline gene, perhaps due to a read error. This CDR3 reads CASTLPDKMNTEAFF. The CDR3 bases are TGTGCCAGCACCTTACCTGACAAGATGAACACTGAAGCTTTCTTT. This chain links TRBV7-2 with TRBJ1-1; D unresolved. The germline gives CDR1 SGHTA, CDR2 FQGNSA. CDR3 length equals 15 residues.

V usage is TRBV30 and J usage is TRBJ1-2, with a tentative D call TRBD1 (5 bases). The CDR3 spans 10 residues. Trimming took 8 bases from V and 8 from J, leaving 12 bases between them. Germline V gene data show CDR1 as GTSNPN and CDR2 as SVGIG (reference sequence). The CDR3, as DNA: TGTGCCCAGGGTGGAGTCGGCTACACCTTC. Residues: CAQGGVGYTF.

The chain uses TRBV2 and TRBJ2-7; D is unclear. The germline gives CDR1 SNHLY, CDR2 FYNNEI. V was clipped by 7 bases and J by 6 bases, with 13 bases between them. The CDR3 spans 12 residues. CDR3 residues: CASKETPVEQYF. In DNA, the CDR3 is TGTGCCAGCAAGGAGACCCCCGTCGAGCAGTACTTC.